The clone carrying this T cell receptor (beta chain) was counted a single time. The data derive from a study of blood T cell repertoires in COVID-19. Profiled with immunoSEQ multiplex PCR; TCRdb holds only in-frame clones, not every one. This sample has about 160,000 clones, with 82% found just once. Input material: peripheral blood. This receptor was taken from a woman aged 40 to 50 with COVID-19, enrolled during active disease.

The CDR3, as DNA: TGTGCCAGCAGTTTAGTGCGGTTGGAGGCAGATACGCAGTATTTT. It codes for CASSLVRLEADTQYF. The genes are TRBV27 and TRBJ2-3, with a weak D call TRBD2 (5 bases). In germline, CDR1 is MNHEY, CDR2 SMNVEV (reference sequence). The CDR3 length is 15 residues. V lost 2 bases and J 4 bases, leaving 13 bases between the germline ends.